The TCR beta chain described here comes from a study of T cell repertoires in cytomegalovirus infection. Background on the study: In public TCR beta signatures, there were indications of both CMV infection and matching HLA type.

MiXCR, applied by TCRdb to the reads, yields one record per CDR3 protein. The repertoire includes more than 90,000 distinct CDR3 sequences, about 9.4% of them detected once, and over 25% sits in the top ten. The study's findings and limits: HLA-C-restricted CMV-specific TCR beta clonotypes prevailed in the ex vivo response.

This clonotype was counted at least ten times. Its antigen is not identified. This CDR3 spans 13 amino acids. Germline V gives CDR1 DFQATT, CDR2 SNEGSKA (reference sequence). The V and J ends lost 1 base and 4 bases respectively, with 10 bases between them. The sample comprised PBMCs, sequenced either directly or after in vitro stimulation (not recorded which). The sequence derives from a human donor in good health (CMV status not recorded). Some clones in this sample may be carry-over from other donors' samples. The gene calls are TRBV20-1 and TRBJ1-1; D might be TRBD1 (5 bases). The CDR3 loop reads CSARVRGVTEAFF. The CDR3 DNA follows: TGCAGTGCTAGAGTTCGGGGGGTCACTGAAGCTTTCTTT.